The next 25 T cell receptor beta chains were all read from a single sample in a study of cytomegalovirus exposure and HLA in healthy donors. With 60 Vbeta and 13 Jbeta primers, the PCR was carried out. Only in-frame clones appear in the TCRdb table, and some are missing; sequencing was by immunoSEQ multiplex PCR. This table holds roughly 290,000 clones, about 90% found once. Sequenced sample: PBMCs. Receptors were obtained from a woman between 18 and 30 years old in good health and CMV-seronegative.

The chain couples TRBV19 to TRBJ2-1; D is unclear. V gave up 5 bases and J gave up 6 bases, with 11 bases separating them. Germline V gene sequence: CDR1 LNHDA, CDR2 SQIVND (reference sequence). This CDR3 is built from 13 residues. The CDR3 DNA reads TGTGCCAGTAGTCTCTCGGGTGGCAATGAGCAGTTCTTC. It encodes CASSLSGGNEQFF.

The gene calls are TRBV13 and TRBJ2-3; TRBD2 agrees at 15 bases. Germline V lookup: CDR1 PRHDT, CDR2 FYEKMQ (reference sequence). V trimming: 4 bases; J trimming: 0 bases; junction bases outside the gene matches: 11. There are 20 residues in the CDR3. CDR3 nucleotide sequence: TGTGCCAGCAGCTCCAGACCGGGACTAGCGGGGGGACCTAGCACAGATACGCAGTATTTT. Residues: CASSSRPGLAGGPSTDTQYF. The entire variable domain, with the rest obtained from reference TRBV13 and TRBJ2-3, is as follows: AAGVIQSPRHLIKEKRETATLKCYPIPRHDTVYWYQQGPGQDPQFLISFYEKMQSDKGSIPDRFSAQQFSDYHSELNMSSLELGDSALYFCASSSRPGLAGGPSTDTQYFGPGTRLTVL.

Only a few counts were recorded for this clone. The rearrangement joins TRBV7-9 to TRBJ2-6, with D maybe TRBD1 (6 bases). V shed 4 bases and J shed 0 bases, with 16 bases lying between them. The germline V gene has CDR1 SEHNR and CDR2 FQNEAQ (reference sequence). CDR3 length: 18 amino acids. CDR3 sequence reads: CASSSDRQVHSGANVLTF. Here the CDR3 DNA reads TGTGCCAGCAGCTCAGACCGACAGGTTCACTCTGGGGCCAACGTCCTGACTTTC.

This sequence joins TRBV7-7 and TRBJ2-5; D not certain. Between the trimmed V and J ends, which lost 5 bases and 5 bases, there was a span of 12 bases. Per the germline V gene, CDR1 is SSHAT and CDR2 is FNYEAQ (reference sequence). The CDR3 sequence is 13 residues long. The CDR3 coding sequence is TGTGCCAGCAGCCCAAACGCGAGGGAGACCCAGTACTTC. This gives the protein CASSPNARETQYF.

The chain has TRBV2 and TRBJ1-1, with D unresolved. The CDR3 loop spans 11 amino acids. Germline values: CDR1 SNHLY, CDR2 FYNNEI. Trimming took 5 bases from V and 6 from J, leaving 7 bases between them. In DNA form, the CDR3 reads TGTGCCAGCAGTCGGCAGGCTGAAGCTTTCTTT. Its protein product is CASSRQAEAFF.

The chain carries TRBV6-6 and TRBJ1-3; TRBD1 agrees at 7 bases. Per the germline V gene, CDR1 is MNHNY and CDR2 is SVGAGI (reference sequence). With V trimmed by 11 bases and J by 2 bases, 9 bases remained unmatched. The CDR3 loop spans 14 amino acids. DNA for the CDR3: TGTGCCGGGGCAGGGGGGCTGCCTGGAAACACCATATATTTT. Protein: CAGAGGLPGNTIYF.

The rearrangement uses TRBV6-5 and TRBJ2-5; tentative D call: TRBD2 (5 bases). The CDR3 runs 14 residues. Looked up from germline, CDR1 is MNHEY and CDR2 is SVGAGI. V shed 7 bases and J shed 2 bases, with 14 bases lying between them. The CDR3 sequence: CASTNTRGQETQYF. The CDR3 nucleotides are TGTGCCAGCACCAATACTAGAGGGCAAGAGACCCAGTACTTC.

This clone turned up a few times. CDR3 region: CASAVTGTVAFF. Written as DNA, the CDR3 is TGTGCTAGTGCCGTGACCGGGACAGTAGCTTTCTTT. V is TRBV12-5 and J is TRBJ1-1; 7 nucleotides align to TRBD1. The V gene's germline CDR1 is LGHNT and CDR2 FRNRAP. V gave up 7 bases and J gave up 10 bases; unmatched junction bases: 9. The length of the CDR3 is 12 residues.

This clone was observed a single time. The J gene is TRBJ1-1, the V gene TRBV2, with 9 nucleotides matching TRBD1. The CDR3 spans 14 residues. CDR1 is SNHLY, CDR2 FYNNEI, per germline. The ends lost 6 bases at V and 7 bases at J; junction bases unmatched: 9. This chain's CDR3 is CASSGGQGLVEAFF. Here the CDR3 DNA reads TGTGCCAGCAGCGGAGGACAGGGGTTGGTTGAAGCTTTCTTT.

V is TRBV12-5 and J is TRBJ1-2; D uncertain. Deletions cut 5 bases from V and 8 bases from J, with 15 bases between. CDR3 length: 13 amino acids. Germline lookup yields CDR1 LGHNT and CDR2 FRNRAP. CDR3 protein: CASGTRDAMGYTF. The CDR3 DNA reads as TGTGCTAGTGGTACTCGAGATGCTATGGGCTACACCTTC.

The chain joins TRBV4-1 to TRBJ1-4; D gene uncertain. CDR3 length equals 15 residues. Germline-derived CDR1 and CDR2 are MGHRA and YSYEKL. Trimming took 8 bases from V and 5 from J, leaving 18 bases between them. CDR3 nucleotides: TGCGCCAGCTCTCCCCGGGGTCATCAAAATGAAAAACTGTTTTTT. As protein: CASSPRGHQNEKLFF.

The rearrangement uses TRBV19 and TRBJ2-1; no clear D gene. The germline V gene has CDR1 LNHDA and CDR2 SQIVND (reference sequence). The CDR3 has 12 amino acids. Trimming took 3 bases from V and 5 from J, leaving 5 bases between them. Here the CDR3 DNA reads TGTGCCAGTAGTATTGCGCACAATGAGCAGTTCTTC. It encodes CASSIAHNEQFF.

The chain uses TRBV19 and TRBJ1-6; weak D call: TRBD1 (6 bases). CDR1 is LNHDA and CDR2 is SQIVND in the germline V gene (reference sequence). V gave up 10 bases and J gave up 9 bases, with 19 bases separating them. CDR3 length: 14 amino acids. The CDR3 DNA follows: TGTGCCACTCAGGCCGGGACACTTGGTTCACCCCTCCACTTT. Protein product: CATQAGTLGSPLHF.

The J gene is TRBJ2-4, the V gene TRBV9; 8 bases match TRBD2. J lost 3 bases, V lost 4 bases, and 9 bases had no gene match. CDR3 length: 16 amino acids. Germline CDR1 SGDLS, CDR2 YYNGEE. This CDR3 is CASSSSGGQGKNIQYF. CDR3 DNA: TGTGCCAGCAGCTCTTCGGGGGGGCAGGGCAAAAACATTCAGTACTTC. Full variable domain (remainder filled in from reference TRBV9 and TRBJ2-4): DSGVTQTPKHLITATGQRVTLRCSPRSGDLSVYWYQQSLDQGLQFLIQYYNGEERAKGNILERFSAQQFPDLHSELNLSSLELGDSALYFCASSSSGGQGKNIQYFGAGTRLSVL.

The chain has TRBV9 and TRBJ1-3; TRBD1 matches at 9 bases. Trimming cost V 3 bases and J 0 bases; bases outside gene matches: 16. Germline V lookup: CDR1 SGDLS, CDR2 YYNGEE. The CDR3 totals 20 residues. CDR3 protein: CASSARGQGFRRDSGNTIYF. The CDR3 DNA sequence: TGTGCCAGCAGCGCGAGGGGACAGGGATTTAGGAGGGACTCTGGAAACACCATATATTTT. The complete variable domain, with remaining parts taken from reference TRBV9 and TRBJ1-3, reads DSGVTQTPKHLITATGQRVTLRCSPRSGDLSVYWYQQSLDQGLQFLIQYYNGEERAKGNILERFSAQQFPDLHSELNLSSLELGDSALYFCASSARGQGFRRDSGNTIYFGEGSWLTVV.

This chain joins TRBV6-5 and TRBJ2-7, with 10 bases identical to TRBD2. J was trimmed by 2 bases and V by 6 bases; bases with no gene match: 7. There are 15 residues in the CDR3. CDR1 is MNHEY, CDR2 SVGAGI, per germline. CDR3 coding DNA: TGTGCCAGCAGATCGAAGAGCGGGGGGGCCTACGAGCAGTACTTC. Protein sequence: CASRSKSGGAYEQYF.

The rearrangement joins TRBV4-1 to TRBJ2-2, with a possible D match to TRBD2 (5 bases). Germline CDR1 and CDR2: MGHRA and YSYEKL. The CDR3 spans 17 residues. Deletions cut 1 base from V and 0 bases from J, with 12 bases between. The CDR3 loop is CASSQGRARANTGELFF. Written as DNA, the CDR3 is TGCGCCAGCAGCCAAGGGCGGGCAAGAGCGAACACCGGGGAGCTGTTTTTT.

V usage is TRBV4-1 and J usage is TRBJ1-2; 10 bases match TRBD1. V lost 1 base, J lost 4 bases, and 6 bases stayed unmatched. Germline values: CDR1 MGHRA, CDR2 YSYEKL. This CDR3 contains 16 residues. The CDR3 DNA reads TGCGCCAGCAGCCAAGCACCGGGACAGGGGTTCTATGGCTACACCTTC. Translated: CASSQAPGQGFYGYTF.

This chain uses TRBV6-6 with TRBJ2-1, with a tentative D call TRBD2 (6 bases). V gave up 2 bases and J gave up 7 bases, with 6 bases separating them. Germline-derived CDR1 and CDR2 are MNHNY and SVGAGI (reference sequence). The CDR3 extends over 12 amino acids. CDR3 coding DNA: TGTGCCAGCAGTTACGGGGGGAATGAGCAGTTCTTC. Translated, it gives CASSYGGNEQFF.

The chain joins TRBV29-1 to TRBJ2-2; 10 bases are a match to TRBD1. The V segment lost 6 bases and the J segment 4 bases; nucleotides outside the gene matches: 8. Germline V gives CDR1 SQVTM, CDR2 ANQGSEA. The CDR3 loop spans 15 amino acids. The CDR3 DNA is TGCAGCGTACCAGGACAGGGGGAGTTCACCGGGGAGCTGTTTTTT. Its protein product is CSVPGQGEFTGELFF.

V gene TRBV6-1 combines with J gene TRBJ1-4; D remains ambiguous. This CDR3 contains 12 residues. With 2 bases removed from V and 6 bases from J, the gap between germline ends came to 4 bases. Per germline, CDR1 MNHNS and CDR2 SASEGT. The CDR3 nucleotides are TGTGCCAGCAGTGAACGGGATGAAAAACTGTTTTTT. Protein product: CASSERDEKLFF.

V is TRBV10-3 and J is TRBJ2-7, with D perhaps TRBD1 (5 bases). Germline-derived CDR1 and CDR2 are ENHRY and SYGVKD. Trimming removed 3 bases from V and 1 base from J, with 7 bases in between. This CDR3 has 13 amino acids. CDR3 DNA: TGTGCCATCAGTGATAGGGGTTCCTACGAGCAGTACTTC. This codes for CAISDRGSYEQYF.

This clone was picked up a small number of times. The chain uses TRBV29-1 and TRBJ1-2; 9 bases are a match to TRBD1. After removal of 3 bases from V and 8 bases from J, the junction contained 7 bases not matched to a gene. CDR3 length: 13 residues. Germline V gives CDR1 SQVTM, CDR2 ANQGSEA. The CDR3 DNA reads as TGCAGCGTTGACTTGGACAGGGGCCACGGCTACACCTTC. Its translation is CSVDLDRGHGYTF.

The chain is built from TRBV25-1 and TRBJ1-4, with a weak D call TRBD1 (6 bases). Trimming took off 10 bases at V and 7 bases at J, with 16 bases between the two ends. CDR1 and CDR2 from the germline V gene are MGHDK and SYGVNS. The CDR3 runs to 13 residues. The DNA of the CDR3 is TGTGCCACAAGAGGGGACAATCGTGAAAAACTGTTTTTT. The encoded protein is CATRGDNREKLFF.

The V call is TRBV7-2, the J call TRBJ1-2; D possibly corresponds to TRBD1 (5 bases). The CDR3 is 12 residues long. Germline V gives CDR1 SGHTA, CDR2 FQGNSA. V lost 2 bases to trimming and J lost 7 bases, with 8 bases between them. The CDR3 DNA follows: TGTGCCAGCAGCTTATTAGGGGTTGGCTACACCTTC. Encoded protein: CASSLLGVGYTF.